The rows below give T cell receptor beta chains drawn from one sample of a study of technical replicates of blood from a few donors. Using immunoSEQ multiplex PCR, the repertoire was profiled, and TCRdb retains in-frame clones only, with some absent. The table shows 85,000 to 100,000 clones, with approximately 95% occurring only once. Sample: T cells isolated from PBMCs. Receptors were obtained from a human donor in good health. Each CDR3 is given with its conserved first and last residue. Each record gives: D gene, clone size, V gene, J gene, CDR3 DNA, CDR3 protein. D genes are given only for firm matches. For some rows the clone size is stated as once, few or many, or as a class when expanded; others skip it.

D gene: TRBD2; clone size: NA; V gene: TRBV9; J gene: TRBJ2-6; CDR3 DNA: TGTGCCAGCAGCGTAGTGGCTAGCGGAATAGGGGTCCTGACTTTC; CDR3 protein: CASSVVASGIGVLTF
D gene: NA; clone size: NA; V gene: TRBV7-8; J gene: TRBJ2-7; CDR3 DNA: TGTGCCAGCAGCCTCGGAGGACCATACCCCTACGAGCAGTACTTC; CDR3 protein: CASSLGGPYPYEQYF
D gene: NA; clone size: once; V gene: TRBV7-8; J gene: TRBJ1-5; CDR3 DNA: TGTGCCAGCAGCTTAGCCCAGGGACAGCCCCAGCATTTT; CDR3 protein: CASSLAQGQPQHF
D gene: NA; clone size: NA; V gene: TRBV5-6; J gene: TRBJ2-3; CDR3 DNA: TGTGCCAGCAGCTTGCTAAGATCCCCAGATACGCAGTATTTT; CDR3 protein: CASSLLRSPDTQYF
D gene: NA; clone size: few; V gene: TRBV6-5; J gene: TRBJ1-1; CDR3 DNA: TGTGCCAGCAGTTACGGTTTCAGAATCAACACTGAAGCTTTCTTT; CDR3 protein: CASSYGFRINTEAFF
D gene: TRBD1; clone size: NA; V gene: TRBV28; J gene: TRBJ1-1; CDR3 DNA: TGTGCCAGCAGTTTAAGACAGGGGGCGGGGAACACTGAAGCTTTCTTT; CDR3 protein: CASSLRQGAGNTEAFF
D gene: TRBD2; clone size: NA; V gene: TRBV6-4; J gene: TRBJ2-7; CDR3 DNA: TGTGCCAGCAGTGAAGGACTAGGGGCCGGTTACGAGCAGTACTTC; CDR3 protein: CASSEGLGAGYEQYF
D gene: TRBD1; clone size: NA; V gene: TRBV4-1; J gene: TRBJ1-4; CDR3 DNA: TGCGCCAGCAGCCAAGAAAGAACAGGGGGCATGGATGAAAAACTGTTTTTT; CDR3 protein: CASSQERTGGMDEKLFF
D gene: NA; clone size: NA; V gene: TRBV5-5; J gene: TRBJ2-2; CDR3 DNA: TGTGCCAGCAGCAAAATTAGCGGAGCGAACACCGGGGAGCTGTTTTTT; CDR3 protein: CASSKISGANTGELFF
D gene: NA; clone size: NA; V gene: TRBV6-1; J gene: TRBJ2-1; CDR3 DNA: TGTGCCAGCAGTGATGTGCGGGCGGAGGCCGCCAATGAGCAGTTCTTC; CDR3 protein: CASSDVRAEAANEQFF
D gene: TRBD2; clone size: NA; V gene: TRBV7-6; J gene: TRBJ2-3; CDR3 DNA: TGTGCCAGCAGACCCCTTGGGGGGGATCCAGATACGCAGTATTTT; CDR3 protein: CASRPLGGDPDTQYF
D gene: TRBD1; clone size: NA; V gene: TRBV7-9; J gene: TRBJ1-2; CDR3 DNA: TGTGCCAGCAGCTTCGCGGACAGGAAGGGCTACACCTTC; CDR3 protein: CASSFADRKGYTF
D gene: NA; clone size: NA; V gene: TRBV19; J gene: TRBJ2-3; CDR3 DNA: TGTGCCAGTAGTATACCCCTCACAGGTACGCAGTATTTT; CDR3 protein: CASSIPLTGTQYF
D gene: NA; clone size: NA; V gene: TRBV14; J gene: TRBJ2-1; CDR3 DNA: TGTGCCAGCAGCCAAGATCCTGGCGAACGAGGGATGGCAAACAATGAGCAGTTCTTC; CDR3 protein: CASSQDPGERGMANNEQFF
D gene: NA; clone size: NA; V gene: TRBV18; J gene: TRBJ2-7; CDR3 DNA: TGTGCCAGCTCACCACAGAGGACCTACGAGCAGTACTTC; CDR3 protein: CASSPQRTYEQYF
D gene: TRBD1; clone size: NA; V gene: TRBV4-1; J gene: TRBJ2-7; CDR3 DNA: TGCGCCAGCAGCCAAGTCAAACTCCGGGACAGGGTAGACGAGCAGTACTTC; CDR3 protein: CASSQVKLRDRVDEQYF
D gene: TRBD1; clone size: NA; V gene: TRBV28; J gene: TRBJ2-7; CDR3 DNA: TGTGCCAGCCACTCGGGACAGGGTGGCGAGCAGTACTTC; CDR3 protein: CASHSGQGGEQYF
D gene: NA; clone size: NA; V gene: TRBV29-1; J gene: TRBJ2-3; CDR3 DNA: TGCAGCGTTGACGCACTCGAGGGTTCCCCGGGACTTAATACAGATACGCAGTATTTT; CDR3 protein: CSVDALEGSPGLNTDTQYF